These T cell receptor beta chains were read from a single sample in a study of cytomegalovirus exposure and HLA in healthy donors. Some clones are missing from TCRdb's copy, which holds only in-frame ones; the method was immunoSEQ multiplex PCR. This sample has some 130,000 clones, with 60% to 80% found just once. The sample was PBMCs. The source of these receptors is a man in his thirties or forties in good health and CMV-seronegative. Both conserved end residues are part of each CDR3. D genes are given only for firm matches. Where a row states a size, it is once, few, many or the class of an expanded clone; other rows omit it.

V gene,J gene,clone size,D gene,CDR3 DNA,CDR3 protein
TRBV9,TRBJ2-2,.,TRBD2,TGTGCCAGCAGCGTAGCTGGGACTAGCGGAGACTGGGACACCGGGGAGCTGTTTTTT,CASSVAGTSGDWDTGELFF
TRBV4-1,TRBJ1-1,.,.,TGCGCCAGCAGCCCACAGGGCATGAACACTGAAGCTTTCTTT,CASSPQGMNTEAFF
TRBV30,TRBJ1-5,.,.,TGTGCCTGGAGTGTACAGGGAGATGAGCCCCAGCATTTT,CAWSVQGDEPQHF
TRBV6-5,TRBJ1-5,few,.,TGTGCCAGCAGTCAGGGGCGAAGCAATCAGCCCCAGCATTTT,CASSQGRSNQPQHF
TRBV7-7,TRBJ2-7,few,TRBD2,TGTGCTAGCAGCTCATCATACCCGCAAAAGCGGGAAGCCTCCTACGAGCAGTACTTC,CASSSSYPQKREASYEQYF
TRBV4-1,TRBJ1-6,.,.,TGCGCCAGCAGCCAAAGACGGGGTGGGGCGGCTAGCGAACCCCTCCACTTT,CASSQRRGGAASEPLHF
TRBV19,TRBJ2-7,.,.,TGTGCCAACACCCGGGCAAAGGGGTCCTACGAGCAGTACTTC,CANTRAKGSYEQYF
TRBV7-2,TRBJ2-5,.,.,TGTGCCAGCAGCCAAGGACAGACGAAAGAGACCCAGTACTTC,CASSQGQTKETQYF
TRBV4-2,TRBJ1-2,.,.,TGTGCCGGCAGCCTACGATCAGGCAGGACTGACGGCTACACCTTC,CAGSLRSGRTDGYTF
TRBV27,TRBJ1-4,.,.,TGTGCCAGCAGTTTACTAGGGGTTAATGAAAAACTGTTTTTT,CASSLLGVNEKLFF
TRBV30,TRBJ2-1,.,TRBD1,TGTGCCTGGGAGACCGGGACAGGTAAAAGCTCCTACAATGAGCAGTTCTTC,CAWETGTGKSSYNEQFF
TRBV7-2,TRBJ1-5,.,TRBD1,TGTGCCAGCAGCTTAGCCAGGGGGAGTCAGCCCCAGCATTTT,CASSLARGSQPQHF
TRBV2,TRBJ1-4,.,TRBD1,TGTGCCAGCAGTGAAAACAGGGGGCGCCGGGAAAAACTGTTTTTT,CASSENRGRREKLFF
TRBV6-1,TRBJ2-5,once,.,TGTGCCAGCAGTGAAGTGAGGTTGGGAGAGACCCAGTACTTC,CASSEVRLGETQYF
TRBV6-6,TRBJ2-3,once,.,TGTGCCAGCAGTTACCCCCCGGGGATAGCTGATACGCAGTATTTT,CASSYPPGIADTQYF
TRBV6-1,TRBJ2-7,.,TRBD1,TGTGCCAGCTCTACTGACAGGGGGCGCGAGCAGTACTTC,CASSTDRGREQYF
TRBV19,TRBJ2-1,.,TRBD2,TGTGCCAGTACGAGGCTAGCTGGCGGGAGTTATGAGCAGTTCTTC,CASTRLAGGSYEQFF
TRBV6-5,TRBJ1-5,.,TRBD1,TGTGCCAGCAGTTACGACCGGACAGGGATGCAGCCCCAGCATTTT,CASSYDRTGMQPQHF
TRBV28,TRBJ1-1,.,.,TGTGCCAGCAGTTCTAAGAACACTGAAGCTTTCTTT,CASSSKNTEAFF
TRBV28,TRBJ2-1,.,TRBD1,TGTGCCAGCAGTCGGGACAGCAATGAGCAGTTCTTC,CASSRDSNEQFF
TRBV6-1,TRBJ2-4,.,.,TGTGCCAGCAGTGTGACAGGAACCAAAAACATTCAGTACTTC,CASSVTGTKNIQYF
TRBV6-1,TRBJ2-7,.,TRBD2,TGTGCCAGCAGTGGGACTAGCGGGACGGGGGAGCAGTACTTC,CASSGTSGTGEQYF